This entry lists 11 T cell receptor beta chains sequenced from one sample in a study of control samples from healthy donors and cancer patients. Only in-frame clones appear in the TCRdb table, and some are missing; sequencing was by immunoSEQ multiplex PCR. The sample shows around 140,000 clones, under 95% of them seen only once. The specimen was blood. These receptors were collected from a middle-aged man in good health.

J is TRBJ1-3 and V is TRBV2; maybe TRBD1 (6 bases). This CDR3 is built from 17 residues. Germline values: CDR1 SNHLY, CDR2 FYNNEI. Trimming took 3 bases from V and 4 from J, leaving 19 bases between them. The CDR3 here is CASSDGSYRAAGNTIYF. CDR3 in DNA: TGTGCCAGCAGTGACGGATCTTACAGGGCGGCCGGAAACACCATATATTTT.

The J gene is TRBJ2-1, the V gene TRBV5-8, with 7 bases matching TRBD1. The germline CDR1 and CDR2 sequences are SGHTS and YDEGEE. J lost 7 bases, V lost 3 bases, and 7 bases had no gene match. The CDR3 is made up of 14 amino acids. The CDR3 DNA sequence: TGTGCCAGCAGCTCAGACAGGGACCGGAATGAGCAGTTCTTC. Translated: CASSSDRDRNEQFF. Full variable domain (rest looked up from reference TRBV5-8 and TRBJ2-1): EAGVTQSPTHLIKTRGQQATLRCSPISGHTSVYWYQQALGLGLQFLLWYDEGEERNRGNFPPRFSGRQFPNYSSELNVNALELEDSALYLCASSSDRDRNEQFFGPGTRLTVL.

This rearrangement joins TRBV4-2 to TRBJ1-5; 7 bases line up with TRBD1. The CDR3 is made up of 14 amino acids. V gave up 0 bases and J gave up 9 bases; unmatched junction bases: 5. Per the germline V gene, CDR1 is LGHNA and CDR2 is YNFKEQ. The CDR3 here is CASSQDKQGRPQHF. CDR3 in DNA: TGTGCCAGCAGCCAAGACAAACAGGGGCGGCCCCAGCATTTT.

J is TRBJ2-1 and V is TRBV19; 10 positions agree with TRBD1. CDR3 length: 13 residues. Losses at the gene ends were 9 bases for V and 7 bases for J; bases not matched to a gene: 6. Germline lookup yields CDR1 LNHDA and CDR2 SQIVND (reference sequence). Here the CDR3 reads CASLGQGRNEQFF. The CDR3 DNA reads TGTGCCAGCCTGGGACAGGGGAGAAATGAGCAGTTCTTC. Supplemented by reference TRBV19 and TRBJ2-1, the full variable domain reads DGGITQSPKYLFRKEGQNVTLSCEQNLNHDAMYWYRQDPGQGLRLIYYSQIVNDFQKGDIAEGYSVSREKKESFPLTVTSAQKNPTAFYLCASLGQGRNEQFFGPGTRLTVL.

This clone was observed once. The chain couples TRBV28 to TRBJ1-1; D gene uncertain. CDR1 MDHEN and CDR2 SYDVKM come from the germline V gene. The CDR3 is 15 residues long. V was clipped by 7 bases and J by 0 bases, with 15 bases between them. CDR3 loop: CASIPLPFMNTEAFF. The DNA for the CDR3 is TGTGCCAGCATCCCTCTCCCCTTCATGAACACTGAAGCTTTCTTT.

The chain couples TRBV7-9 to TRBJ1-2, with 8 bases aligning to TRBD1. Per germline, CDR1 SEHNR and CDR2 FQNEAQ (reference sequence). This CDR3 comprises 16 residues. V was pared by 1 base and J by 4 bases, with 8 bases of the junction left unmatched. Here the CDR3 reads CASSLGQGAGSYGYTF. Here the CDR3 DNA reads TGTGCCAGCAGCTTAGGGCAGGGGGCTGGGAGCTATGGCTACACCTTC. The entire variable domain, with the rest obtained from reference TRBV7-9 and TRBJ1-2, is as follows: DTGVSQNPRHKITKRGQNVTFRCDPISEHNRLYWYRQTLGQGPEFLTYFQNEAQLEKSRLLSDRFSAERPKGSFSTLEIQRTEQGDSAMYLCASSLGQGAGSYGYTFGSGTRLTVV.

The chain is built from TRBV15 and TRBJ1-2; the D gene is possibly TRBD1 (5 bases). The V end was cut by 5 bases, the J end by 4 bases, with 14 bases between. The CDR3 has 14 amino acids. The germline V gene encodes CDR1 LNHNV and CDR2 YYDKDF (reference sequence). The CDR3 loop reads CATSRTYEPYGYTF. As DNA, the CDR3 is TGTGCCACCAGCCGGACATATGAACCCTATGGCTACACCTTC.

This chain links TRBV6-5 with TRBJ2-5; no definite D call. This CDR3 spans 12 amino acids. V lost 4 bases and J 4 bases, leaving 7 bases between the germline ends. Germline assignment: CDR1 MNHEY and CDR2 SVGAGI. CDR3 residues: CASSSPLETQYF. The CDR3 DNA sequence: TGTGCCAGCAGTTCTCCCCTAGAGACCCAGTACTTC.

This chain joins TRBV19 and TRBJ2-7, with D uncertain. CDR1 LNHDA and CDR2 SQIVND come from the germline V gene (reference sequence). Trimming shortened V by 5 bases and J by 1 base, and 12 bases separated the two germline ends. This CDR3 spans 14 amino acids. The CDR3 loop reads CASSALRGSYEQYF. CDR3 sequence (DNA): TGTGCCAGTAGTGCCCTCCGAGGTTCCTACGAGCAGTACTTC.

V gene TRBV24-1 combines with J gene TRBJ2-2, with D tentatively TRBD2 (5 bases). V lost 6 bases to trimming and J lost 5 bases, with 12 bases between them. Looked up from germline, CDR1 is KGHDR and CDR2 is SFDVKD. The CDR3 contains 14 residues. The DNA of the CDR3 is TGTGCCACCAGTCTCCTAGCAGAAACCGGGGAGCTGTTTTTT. Protein: CATSLLAETGELFF.

This clone showed up just once. This chain uses TRBV11-2 with TRBJ1-1; D perhaps matches TRBD1 (6 bases). Germline CDR1 is SGHAT and CDR2 is FQNNGV. V was pared by 5 bases and J by 0 bases, with 10 bases between. This CDR3 is 14 amino acids long. The chain's CDR3 is CASSPRGLNTEAFF. CDR3 in DNA: TGTGCCAGCAGCCCCAGGGGCCTGAACACTGAAGCTTTCTTT.